Listed below are T cell receptor beta chains from one sample, sequenced in a study of CD8 T cells in ankylosing spondylitis. MiXCR, run by TCRdb on the 5' RACE reads, gives a single entry per CDR3 protein. The repertoire has about 750,000 distinct CDR3 sequences, 19% of them found once; the top ten carry over 15%. Sequencing used blood, either unsorted or a sorted T cell fraction (not recorded which). The receptors shown here come from a male donor with ankylosing spondylitis. Both conserved end residues are part of each CDR3. Fields, in order: CDR3 DNA, CDR3 protein, J gene, D gene, V gene, clone size. A D gene is named only where the DNA matches it firmly. The listing skips clone size in some rows; elsewhere it reads once, few, many or a size class.

cdr3_nt: TGTGCCAGCAGCTTAGGGCCCGCCTATGGCTACACCTTC; cdr3_aa: CASSLGPAYGYTF; j_call: TRBJ1-2; d_call: -; v_call: TRBV7-6; clone_size: few
cdr3_nt: TGTGCCAGCAGTTGGGGACTAGCGGACAATGAGCAGTTCTTC; cdr3_aa: CASSWGLADNEQFF; j_call: TRBJ2-1; d_call: TRBD2; v_call: TRBV12-3/TRBV12-4; clone_size: few
cdr3_nt: TGCAGCGTTGTTGGCCAGGGGGAGCCAGAGCAGTACTTC; cdr3_aa: CSVVGQGEPEQYF; j_call: TRBJ2-7; d_call: TRBD1; v_call: TRBV29-1; clone_size: many
cdr3_nt: TGCAGTGCCCAACCCGTGGGGGGCCGTGAGACCCAGTACTTC; cdr3_aa: CSAQPVGGRETQYF; j_call: TRBJ2-5; d_call: -; v_call: TRBV20-1; clone_size: -
cdr3_nt: TGTGCCAGCAGTGAATTTGGGGAAGCTTTCTTT; cdr3_aa: CASSEFGEAFF; j_call: TRBJ1-1; d_call: -; v_call: TRBV25-1; clone_size: few
cdr3_nt: TGCGCCAGCAGCCTGTTCCGGGACAGGGCCTACGAGCAGTACTTC; cdr3_aa: CASSLFRDRAYEQYF; j_call: TRBJ2-7; d_call: TRBD1; v_call: TRBV4-3; clone_size: -
cdr3_nt: TGCGCCAGCAGCTTGGCCGCAGGGGAGCTCTCTGAAGCTTTCTTT; cdr3_aa: CASSLAAGELSEAFF; j_call: TRBJ1-1; d_call: -; v_call: TRBV5-1; clone_size: few
cdr3_nt: TGTGCCAGCAGTGAGACTAGCGGGGTCTCCTACGAGCAGTACTTC; cdr3_aa: CASSETSGVSYEQYF; j_call: TRBJ2-7; d_call: TRBD2; v_call: TRBV2; clone_size: many
cdr3_nt: TGTGCCACCAGCAAGTGGGGGACACAAGAGACCCAGTACTTC; cdr3_aa: CATSKWGTQETQYF; j_call: TRBJ2-5; d_call: -; v_call: TRBV15; clone_size: few
cdr3_nt: TGCGCCAGCAGCTGGGGAGGGGCCTATGGCTACACCTTC; cdr3_aa: CASSWGGAYGYTF; j_call: TRBJ1-2; d_call: -; v_call: TRBV5-1; clone_size: few
cdr3_nt: TGTGCCAGCAGTTACACGGGACTAGGCAATGAGCAGTTCTTC; cdr3_aa: CASSYTGLGNEQFF; j_call: TRBJ2-1; d_call: TRBD2; v_call: TRBV6-5; clone_size: few
cdr3_nt: TGTGCCAGCAGCGGAGTAGGACTGGGCACAGATACGCAGTATTTT; cdr3_aa: CASSGVGLGTDTQYF; j_call: TRBJ2-3; d_call: -; v_call: TRBV9; clone_size: many
cdr3_nt: TGTGCCGGCTCTGCCGGGGCCAATCAGCCCCAGCATTTT; cdr3_aa: CAGSAGANQPQHF; j_call: TRBJ1-5; d_call: -; v_call: TRBV10-3; clone_size: -